The 6 T cell receptor beta chains reported below all come from one sample, sequenced in a study of blood T cell repertoires in COVID-19. This table comes from immunoSEQ multiplex PCR, and its TCRdb copy is limited to in-frame clones, with some not included. The sample holds tens of thousands of clones, around 90% seen once. What was sequenced was peripheral blood. The receptors were gathered from a man aged 50-59 years with COVID-19, enrolled during active disease.

V is TRBV7-9 and J is TRBJ1-5; TRBD1 matches at 9 bases. The CDR3 has 15 residues. CDR1 SEHNR and CDR2 FQNEAQ come from the germline V gene (reference sequence). J was trimmed by 3 bases and V by 5 bases; bases with no gene match: 5. CDR3 sequence (DNA): TGTGCCAGCAGCCGGACAGGGGATCACAATCAGCCCCAGCATTTT. Its protein product is CASSRTGDHNQPQHF.

The J gene is TRBJ2-1, the V gene TRBV6-5; 7 bases are a match to TRBD2. Per the germline V gene, CDR1 is MNHEY and CDR2 is SVGAGI. This CDR3 has 14 residues. J was trimmed by 7 bases and V by 0 bases; bases with no gene match: 3. CDR3: CASSYSGAGNEQFF. Written as DNA, the CDR3 is TGTGCCAGCAGTTACTCGGGAGCGGGGAATGAGCAGTTCTTC.

The J gene is TRBJ2-7, the V gene TRBV11-2; the match to TRBD2 covers 9 bases. V lost 3 bases and J lost 2; bases outside the gene matches: 5. This CDR3 has 15 amino acids. The germline V gene has CDR1 SGHAT and CDR2 FQNNGV. CDR3: CASSFGGRATYEQYF. The CDR3 DNA is TGTGCCAGCAGCTTCGGCGGGAGGGCCACCTACGAGCAGTACTTC.

The gene calls are TRBV4-2 and TRBJ1-2, with D possibly being TRBD1 (6 bases). Germline CDR1 and CDR2: LGHNA and YNFKEQ. The CDR3 extends over 16 amino acids. Trimming cost V 0 bases and J 2 bases, with 13 bases left between them. CDR3 residues: CASSQDPPDRNYGYTF. CDR3 in DNA: TGTGCCAGCAGCCAAGATCCCCCGGACAGAAACTATGGCTACACCTTC.

The chain recombines TRBV11-3 with TRBJ2-1; possible D gene TRBD1, 6 bases. The ends were cut back, 5 bases at V and 7 bases at J, with 21 bases in the middle. The CDR3 runs to 16 residues. The V gene's germline CDR1 is SGHNT and CDR2 YENEEA. The CDR3 reads CASSPRFDSGANEQFF. Written as DNA, the CDR3 is TGTGCCAGCAGCCCCCGATTCGATTCAGGGGCGAATGAGCAGTTCTTC.

The genes are TRBV3-1 (or the pseudogene TRBV3-2) and TRBJ2-3, with no clear D. Trimming stripped 6 bases from V and 6 bases from J, with 13 bases between. The germline V gene has CDR1 LGHDT and CDR2 YNNKEL (reference sequence). The CDR3 contains 13 residues. This chain's CDR3 is CASSPTGGDTQYF. CDR3 DNA: TGTGCCAGCAGTCCTACGGGTGGGGATACGCAGTATTTT.